Listed here is a single T cell receptor (beta chain). This entry is derived from a study of blood T cell repertoires in COVID-19. The overall study: The United States, Italy and Spain were the sources of the acute and convalescent COVID-19 samples. Nucleic acid was either cDNA or gDNA, and it came from T cells, B-cell-depleted T cells, or PBMCs.

Authors' processing steps: Reference gene primer amplification gave estimated nucleated cell counts. Sequencing was performed with immunoSEQ multiplex PCR; in TCRdb, only in-frame clones are kept and a portion is missing. V and J calls and clone size follow that table, whereas D and trimming were derived from the DNA. The sample comprises 150,000 to 200,000 clones, 75% to 95% of which are singletons, and approximately 0.56% rests with the top ten. The CDR3 is made up of 14 amino acids. V was clipped by 6 bases and J by 0 bases, with 8 bases between them. Germline lookup yields CDR1 MDHEN and CDR2 SYDVKM.

The chain employs TRBV28 and TRBJ2-2, with D unresolved. The source is a man aged 45-65 years with acute or convalescent COVID-19. The material sequenced was peripheral blood. The CDR3 sequence: CASRGSPNTGELFF. DNA of the CDR3: TGTGCCAGCAGAGGTAGCCCGAACACCGGGGAGCTGTTTTTT.